A single sample gave rise to the 6 T cell receptor beta chains below, sequenced in a study of PD-1 blockade in classical Hodgkin lymphoma. The time point was: cycle 4 day 1 (C4D1), after 5 to 7 weeks of nivolumab. Patients all relapsed after autologous stem cell transplantation, and there was variation in brentuximab vedotin exposure. Sequenced by immunoSEQ multiplex PCR; TCRdb stores in-frame clones only, minus some. The sample holds about 60,000 clones, 85% to 95% seen once. This material consisted of peripheral blood mononuclear cells (PBMCs), taken before the fourth cycle of nivolumab. All receptors come from a human donor with classical Hodgkin lymphoma.

The chain employs TRBV11-2 and TRBJ2-7; no clear D. The ends were cut back, 0 bases at V and 3 bases at J, with 9 bases in the middle. This CDR3 comprises 14 residues. The germline V gene has CDR1 SGHAT and CDR2 FQNNGV. The CDR3, as DNA: TGTGCCAGCAGCTTAGATGATGACGGCTACGAGCAGTACTTC. It codes for CASSLDDDGYEQYF.

The chain has TRBV6-6 and TRBJ2-7; 7 nucleotides match TRBD2. The germline CDR1 and CDR2 sequences are MNHNY and SVGAGI (reference sequence). CDR3 length: 12 amino acids. The trim removed 7 bases at V and 6 bases at J, leaving 6 bases unmatched. The CDR3 spells CASTAGWGEQYF. The DNA of the CDR3 is TGTGCCAGCACAGCGGGGTGGGGCGAGCAGTACTTC.

The chain couples TRBV28 to TRBJ2-7; perhaps D is TRBD1 or TRBD2 (5 bases each). Between the trimmed V and J ends, which lost 5 bases and 2 bases, there was a span of 13 bases. The CDR3 consists of 14 residues. Germline assignment: CDR1 MDHEN and CDR2 SYDVKM. In DNA form, the CDR3 reads TGTGCCAGCAGTGTCGGGGCGACCCCCTACGAGCAGTACTTC. It yields the protein CASSVGATPYEQYF.

Remarks on this clone: The limits of the CDR3 on the DNA are not certain, so only TCRdb's listed CDR3 is given. The chain links TRBV27 to TRBJ2-1; TRBD2 is the table's D call, not checked against the DNA. Germline lookup yields CDR1 MNHEY and CDR2 SMNVEV (reference sequence). The CDR3 length is 15 residues, termini included. This CDR3 is CASSSAPGGVNEQFF.

This chain connects TRBV9 to TRBJ2-1; unclear D gene. From germline, CDR1 is SGDLS and CDR2 YYNGEE. Trimming left V 3 bases short and J 0 bases short, with 13 bases between. The CDR3 sequence is 16 residues long. CDR3 in amino acids: CASSAKNESSYNEQFF. The CDR3 DNA reads TGTGCCAGCAGCGCGAAAAACGAAAGCTCCTACAATGAGCAGTTCTTC.

The V call is TRBV4-1, the J call TRBJ2-7; D is undetermined. Per germline, CDR1 MGHRA and CDR2 YSYEKL. CDR3 size: 12 residues. With 3 bases removed from V and 1 base from J, the gap between germline ends came to 4 bases. This chain's CDR3 is CASSQSSYEQYF. In DNA form, the CDR3 reads TGCGCCAGCAGCCAGTCTTCCTACGAGCAGTACTTC.